The next 20 T cell receptor beta chains were all read from a single sample in a study of blood T cell repertoires in COVID-19. Clones were sequenced by immunoSEQ multiplex PCR, and TCRdb holds only the in-frame ones, with some missing. The sample has roughly 320,000 clones, approximately 86% seen once. Sequences were obtained from peripheral blood. The receptors here all came from a man aged 70-80 years with acute or convalescent COVID-19.

The chain couples TRBV7-8 to TRBJ2-6; 7 bases line up with TRBD1. The V and J ends lost 2 bases and 0 bases, in that order; junction bases with no gene match: 10. The CDR3 has 19 amino acids. Germline lookup yields CDR1 SGHVS and CDR2 FQNEAQ. The CDR3 sequence is CASSLRSAGGYSGANVLTF. CDR3 coding DNA: TGTGCCAGCAGCTTAAGGTCCGCAGGGGGATACTCTGGGGCCAACGTCCTGACTTTC.

This chain connects TRBV28 to TRBJ1-2; D might be TRBD1 (6 bases). This CDR3 contains 15 residues. V lost 3 bases to trimming and J lost 6 bases, with 17 bases between them. The germline gives CDR1 MDHEN, CDR2 SYDVKM. CDR3 protein: CASSLNEQGSDGYTF. CDR3 DNA sequence: TGTGCCAGCAGTTTGAATGAGCAGGGGTCAGATGGCTACACCTTC.

The chain is built from TRBV28 and TRBJ1-1; no reliable D call. Germline CDR1 and CDR2: MDHEN and SYDVKM. The V end lost 8 bases, the J end lost 5 bases, and 12 bases lay between the germline ends. This CDR3 region has 12 residues. The CDR3 sequence is CASGSSPTEAFF. CDR3 sequence (DNA): TGTGCCAGCGGCTCTTCCCCGACTGAAGCTTTCTTT.

V gene TRBV4-3 combines with J gene TRBJ1-5; maybe TRBD1 (5 bases). V was clipped by 1 base and J by 5 bases, with 15 bases between them. The CDR3 totals 16 residues. The germline V gene encodes CDR1 LGHNA and CDR2 YSLEER. CDR3 loop: CASSQGFSDTYQPQHF. The CDR3 nucleotides read TGCGCCAGCAGCCAAGGGTTTTCGGACACCTATCAGCCCCAGCATTTT.

The chain joins TRBV5-6 to TRBJ2-2, with 12 bases identical to TRBD2. This CDR3 has 16 residues. Germline V gene data show CDR1 as SGHDT and CDR2 as YYEEEE. Unmatched junction bases numbered 7, after V lost 3 bases and J lost 7 bases. The chain's CDR3 is CASSSELAGGHGELFF. The CDR3 coding sequence is TGTGCCAGCAGCTCCGAACTAGCGGGGGGCCACGGGGAGCTGTTTTTT.

As for this clone: Other DNA sequences within the sample encode an identical CDR3. The V call is TRBV30, the J call TRBJ1-1; 9 bases align to TRBD1. Germline CDR1 and CDR2: GTSNPN and SVGIG (reference sequence). V trimming: 3 bases; J trimming: 5 bases; junction bases outside the gene matches: 7. There are 14 residues in the CDR3. The CDR3 DNA follows: TGTGCCTGGAGCCTCGGACAGGGGAATACTGAAGCTTTCTTT. This gives the protein CAWSLGQGNTEAFF.

The rearrangement uses TRBV5-4 and TRBJ2-1, with a weak D call TRBD2 (6 bases). The ends were cut back, 4 bases at V and 3 bases at J, with 17 bases in the middle. The CDR3 sequence is 16 residues long. Germline V CDR1 and CDR2: SGHNT, YYREEE (reference sequence). Written as DNA, the CDR3 is TGTGCCAGCAGCCTATTAGCGGAGCCGAGCTACAATGAGCAGTTCTTC. Protein product: CASSLLAEPSYNEQFF.

The chain recombines TRBV5-4 with TRBJ2-2, with TRBD1 identical over 9 bases. Germline-derived CDR1 and CDR2 are SGHNT and YYREEE (reference sequence). With 4 bases clipped from V and 10 bases from J, the junction kept 5 bases outside the gene matches. This CDR3 has 13 amino acids. The CDR3 DNA sequence: TGTGCCAGCAGCCTACAGGGGGCGCCGGAGCTGTTTTTT. It yields the protein CASSLQGAPELFF. Variable domain in full (rest from reference TRBV5-4 and TRBJ2-2): ETGVTQSPTHLIKTRGQQVTLRCSSQSGHNTVSWYQQALGQGPQFIFQYYREEENGRGNFPPRFSGLQFPNYSSELNVNALELDDSALYLCASSLQGAPELFFGEGSRLTVL.

The gene calls are TRBV19 and TRBJ1-3; a possible D gene is TRBD1 (5 bases). The CDR3 totals 18 residues. Germline-derived CDR1 and CDR2 are LNHDA and SQIVND (reference sequence). V was cut by 2 bases and J by 0 bases, with 17 bases left in between. The CDR3 sequence: CASSILRDSAGSGNTIYF. The CDR3 nucleotides read TGTGCCAGTAGTATACTTCGGGACTCGGCAGGCTCTGGAAACACCATATATTTT.

This chain links TRBV5-6 with TRBJ2-1; 9 bases match TRBD2. The V gene end was trimmed by 5 bases and the J gene end by 3 bases; junction bases not matched to a gene: 9. The V gene's germline CDR1 is SGHDT and CDR2 YYEEEE. The CDR3 is made up of 16 amino acids. The chain's CDR3 is CASSSRVAGVYNEQFF. CDR3 nucleotides: TGTGCCAGCAGTTCTCGCGTAGCGGGAGTCTACAATGAGCAGTTCTTC.

The chain combines TRBV6-5 with TRBJ1-2; no definite D call. The CDR3 length is 14 residues. V was clipped by 3 bases and J by 4 bases, with 12 bases between them. Germline V CDR1 and CDR2: MNHEY, SVGAGI. The DNA for the CDR3 is TGTGCCAGCAGTTATCCGGGGTCCATCTATGGCTACACCTTC. Its translation: CASSYPGSIYGYTF.

The chain is built from TRBV6-5 and TRBJ2-2; 11 bases match TRBD1. Germline V CDR1 and CDR2: MNHEY, SVGAGI. The length of the CDR3 is 15 residues. With V trimmed by 7 bases and J by 6 bases, 7 bases remained unmatched. CDR3 amino acids: CASTRDRGLSGELFF. The CDR3 DNA is TGTGCCAGCACCAGGGACAGGGGGTTGTCCGGGGAGCTGTTTTTT.

The chain recombines TRBV5-1 with TRBJ2-6; D gene ambiguous. Germline CDR1 SGHRS, CDR2 YFSETQ. The CDR3 length is 17 residues. Trimming stripped 4 bases from V and 0 bases from J, with 14 bases between. As DNA, the CDR3 is TGCGCCAGCAGCCGAGAGCGCCCTAGCTCTGGGGCCAACGTCCTGACTTTC. This gives the protein CASSRERPSSGANVLTF.

J is TRBJ2-1 and V is TRBV12-5, with TRBD2 identical over 11 bases. CDR3 length: 13 residues. The trim removed 5 bases at V and 9 bases at J, leaving 3 bases unmatched. In germline, CDR1 is LGHNT, CDR2 FRNRAP. The chain's CDR3 is CASGTGLAVEQFF. CDR3 coding DNA: TGTGCTAGTGGTACGGGACTAGCGGTTGAGCAGTTCTTC.

This sequence joins TRBV4-1 and TRBJ2-2; the match to TRBD1 covers 11 bases. Germline loops: CDR1 MGHRA, CDR2 YSYEKL. This CDR3 has 16 amino acids. V lost 3 bases to trimming and J lost 5 bases; unmatched junction nucleotides: 5. The CDR3 reads CASSQAGTGGTGELFF. DNA for the CDR3: TGCGCCAGCAGCCAGGCCGGGACAGGGGGAACCGGGGAGCTGTTTTTT.

The chain recombines TRBV5-1 with TRBJ2-1, with a possible D match to TRBD2 (6 bases). V was clipped by 0 bases and J by 5 bases, with 15 bases between them. In germline, CDR1 is SGHRS, CDR2 YFSETQ. CDR3 size: 16 residues. CDR3 coding DNA: TGCGCCAGCAGCTTGGCCCTGGGGGAGGTAAACAATGAGCAGTTCTTC. Translation: CASSLALGEVNNEQFF.

V and J are TRBV28 and TRBJ1-5; D possibly corresponds to TRBD1 (6 bases). The CDR3 extends over 16 amino acids. V shed 6 bases and J shed 7 bases, with 22 bases lying between them. Germline CDR1 and CDR2: MDHEN and SYDVKM. The CDR3 reads CASSPASGEKGQPQHF. The DNA of the CDR3 is TGTGCCAGCAGCCCAGCTTCAGGGGAGAAGGGACAGCCCCAGCATTTT. Combining the CDR3 with reference TRBV28 and TRBJ1-5 gives the whole variable domain DVKVTQSSRYLVKRTGEKVFLECVQDMDHENMFWYRQDPGLGLRLIYFSYDVKMKEKGDIPEGYSVSREKKERFSLILESASTNQTSMYLCASSPASGEKGQPQHFGDGTRLSIL.

V usage is TRBV6-2 or TRBV6-3 and J usage is TRBJ2-5, with 7 bases lining up with TRBD1. CDR3 length: 15 residues. The germline gives CDR1 MNHEY, CDR2 SVGEGT. The J segment lost 4 bases and the V segment lost 2 bases, leaving 7 bases of the junction unmatched. The chain's CDR3 is CASSYGSYRGETQYF. The DNA of the CDR3 is TGTGCCAGCAGTTACGGGTCGTACAGGGGAGAGACCCAGTACTTC.

CDR3 sequence reads: CASSSRWDRDTEAFF. The CDR3 nucleotides read TGCGCCAGCAGTTCCCGGTGGGACAGAGACACTGAAGCTTTCTTT. V gene TRBV5-1 combines with J gene TRBJ1-1; 7 bases are shared with TRBD1. Germline V gene lookup returns CDR1 SGHRS and CDR2 YFSETQ. The CDR3 length is 15 residues. J gave up 3 bases and V 5 bases, and 10 bases lay outside the gene matches.

The rearrangement links TRBV21-1 to TRBJ2-1; whether TRBD1, the table's D call, matches the DNA was not checked. TRBV21-1 is noted as a pseudogene. This CDR3 spans 20 amino acids. CDR3 DNA: TGTGCCAGCAGCAAAGGACATCAACTTATCAGGGGACCAAGGGGCAATGAGCAGTTCTTC. This translates into CASSKGHQLIRGPRGNEQFF.